This T cell receptor beta chain was documented in a study of blood T cell repertoires in COVID-19. Turning to the study itself: T cells, B-cell-depleted T cells, or PBMCs supplied cDNA or gDNA.

Original analysis: Cell counts per sample came from amplifying reference gene primers. This table comes from immunoSEQ multiplex PCR, and its TCRdb copy is limited to in-frame clones, with some not included. V and J calls and clone size are given by that table; D and trimming were obtained from the DNA. Of just over 300,000 clones listed, approximately 84% are singletons. Assignments of participants to cohorts depended upon their own reported clinical history. Cohort 3 recovered donors had two negative PCRs, clearance, or symptom resolution. Trimming stripped 5 bases from V and 3 bases from J, with 13 bases between. The CDR3 loop spans 14 amino acids. CDR1 is MNHEY and CDR2 is SVGAGI in the germline V gene.

Sequencing input: PBMCs or T cells enriched from blood (not recorded which). This chain connects TRBV6-5 to TRBJ1-1; D remains ambiguous. The receptor's source is a man aged 25 to 45 who had recovered from COVID-19. CDR3 nucleotide sequence: TGTGCCAGCAGTCCTTGGTCTATGGACACTGAAGCTTTCTTT. Translated, it gives CASSPWSMDTEAFF.